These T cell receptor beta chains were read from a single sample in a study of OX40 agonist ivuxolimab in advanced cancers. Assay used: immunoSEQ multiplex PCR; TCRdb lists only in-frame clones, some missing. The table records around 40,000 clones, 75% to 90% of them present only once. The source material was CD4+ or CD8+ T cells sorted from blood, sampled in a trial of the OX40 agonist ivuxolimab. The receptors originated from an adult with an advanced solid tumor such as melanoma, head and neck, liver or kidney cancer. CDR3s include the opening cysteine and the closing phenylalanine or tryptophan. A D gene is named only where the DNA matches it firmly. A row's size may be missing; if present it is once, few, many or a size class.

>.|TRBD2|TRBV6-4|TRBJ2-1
TGTGCCAGCAGTGAACAGGGACTAGCGGGAGAAGAGCAGTTCTTC
CASSEQGLAGEEQFF
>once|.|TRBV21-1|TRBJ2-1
TGTGCCAGCAGCAAACGGTGGGACAATGAGCAGTTCTTC
CASSKRWDNEQFF
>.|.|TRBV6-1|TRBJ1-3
TGTGCCAGCAGTGCACGCCCGGGGCGGCCTAATGGAAACACCATATATTTT
CASSARPGRPNGNTIYF
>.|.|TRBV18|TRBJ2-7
TGTGCCAGCTCATCGTTGGAGGAGCAGTACTTC
CASSSLEEQYF
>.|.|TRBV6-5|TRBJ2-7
TGTGCCAGCAGTAGTCCACCCGAGGCCTACGAGCAGTACTTC
CASSSPPEAYEQYF
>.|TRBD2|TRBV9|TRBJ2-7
TGTGCCAGCAGCTACGGGGGGGGCCCGTACGAGCAGTACTTC
CASSYGGGPYEQYF
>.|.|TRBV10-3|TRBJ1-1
TGTGCCATCAGTGAGTCGGGGCAGGTGAACGCTGAAGCTTTCTTT
CAISESGQVNAEAFF
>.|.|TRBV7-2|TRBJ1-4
TGTGCCAGCACCCTTGGAGGGTCGGATGGAAAACTGTTTTTT
CASTLGGSDGKLFF
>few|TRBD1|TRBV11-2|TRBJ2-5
TGTGCCAGCAGCCGGACAGGGGGAGAACAAGAGACCCAGTACTTC
CASSRTGGEQETQYF
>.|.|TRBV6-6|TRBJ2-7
TGTGCCAGCCGCAAGAGTATCGAATACGAGCAGTACTTC
CASRKSIEYEQYF
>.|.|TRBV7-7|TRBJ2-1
TGTGCCAGCGGAAACGGGGGATACAATGAGCAGTTCTTC
CASGNGGYNEQFF
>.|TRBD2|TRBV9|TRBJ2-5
TGTGCCAGCGGGGGGGAGGGCCCCCAAGAGACCCAGTACTTC
CASGGEGPQETQYF
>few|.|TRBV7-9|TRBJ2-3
TGTGCCAGCAGCTGGGGGTTTAGCACAGATACGCAGTATTTT
CASSWGFSTDTQYF
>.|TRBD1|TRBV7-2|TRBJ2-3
TGTGCCAGCAGCTTATACAGGGGCCGACACAACACAGATACGCAGTATTTT
CASSLYRGRHNTDTQYF
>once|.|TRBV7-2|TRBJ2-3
TGTGCCAGCAGCCCTCGTGTAGCGGCTAGCACAGATACGCAGTATTTT
CASSPRVAASTDTQYF
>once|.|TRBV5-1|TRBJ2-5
TGCGCCAGCAGCTTGGCGCGGGAGACCCAGTACTTC
CASSLARETQYF
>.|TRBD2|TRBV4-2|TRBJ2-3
TGTGCCAGCAGCCAAGCTAAGGGGGCTAGCGGGATACAAGATACGCAGTATTTT
CASSQAKGASGIQDTQYF
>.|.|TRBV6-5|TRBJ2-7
TGTGCCAGCAGTTACTCCCGGGGGTACGAGCAGTACTTC
CASSYSRGYEQYF
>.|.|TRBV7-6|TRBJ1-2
TGTGCCAGCAGCTCCCAAGCGGGGGCAAACTATGGCTACACCTTC
CASSSQAGANYGYTF
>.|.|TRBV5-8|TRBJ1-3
TGTGCCAGCAACCTCGGGGGGTTTGCTGGAAACACCATATATTTT
CASNLGGFAGNTIYF
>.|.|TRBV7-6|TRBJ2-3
TGTGCCAGCAGCCTAAGATCCGGGGCCAGTCAGGGAGATACGCAGTATTTT
CASSLRSGASQGDTQYF
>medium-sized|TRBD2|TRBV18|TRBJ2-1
TGTGCCAGCTCAGCCGGGACTAGCGGCAACAATGAGCAGTTCTTC
CASSAGTSGNNEQFF